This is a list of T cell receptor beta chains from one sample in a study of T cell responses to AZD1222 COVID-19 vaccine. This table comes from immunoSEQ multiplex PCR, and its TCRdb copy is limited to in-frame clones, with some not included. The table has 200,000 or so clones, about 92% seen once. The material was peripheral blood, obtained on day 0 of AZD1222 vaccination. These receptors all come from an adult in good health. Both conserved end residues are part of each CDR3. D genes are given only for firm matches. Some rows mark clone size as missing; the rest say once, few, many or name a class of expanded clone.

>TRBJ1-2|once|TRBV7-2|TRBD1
CASSLGWDRGYGYTF
TGTGCCAGCAGCTTAGGATGGGACAGGGGGTATGGCTACACCTTC
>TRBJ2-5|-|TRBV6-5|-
CASSIFRGGPETQYF
TGTGCCAGCAGTATATTCAGGGGTGGGCCTGAGACCCAGTACTTC
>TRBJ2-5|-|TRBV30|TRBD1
CAWSVRDRAPTQYF
TGTGCCTGGAGTGTTCGGGACAGGGCCCCCACCCAGTACTTC
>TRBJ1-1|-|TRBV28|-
CASSLSGWGSMNTEAFF
TGTGCCAGCAGCTTAAGCGGTTGGGGATCCATGAACACTGAAGCTTTCTTT
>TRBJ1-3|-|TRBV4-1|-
CASSQEVSYSGNTIYF
TGCGCCAGCAGCCAAGAAGTGTCCTACTCTGGAAACACCATATATTTT
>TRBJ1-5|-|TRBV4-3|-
CASSQRTGLGQPQHF
TGCGCCAGCAGCCAACGTACAGGGCTCGGTCAGCCCCAGCATTTT
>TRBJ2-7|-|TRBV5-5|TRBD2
CASSIVGRLAGAYEQYF
TGTGCCAGCAGCATTGTTGGTAGACTAGCGGGAGCCTACGAGCAGTACTTC
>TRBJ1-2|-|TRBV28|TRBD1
CASSLSPGTGENYGYTF
TGTGCCAGCAGTTTATCCCCGGGGACAGGGGAGAACTATGGCTACACCTTC
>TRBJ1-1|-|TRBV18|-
CASSPRGGVNTEAFF
TGTGCCAGCTCACCACGGGGAGGGGTTAACACTGAAGCTTTCTTT
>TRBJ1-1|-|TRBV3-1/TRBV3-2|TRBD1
CASSQDGEGASEAFF
TGTGCCAGCAGCCAAGATGGAGAGGGGGCTTCTGAAGCTTTCTTT
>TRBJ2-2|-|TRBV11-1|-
CASRRGNTGELFF
TGTGCCAGCAGGCGGGGGAACACCGGGGAGCTGTTTTTT
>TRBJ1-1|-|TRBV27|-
CASSLWGSITEAFF
TGTGCCAGCAGTTTATGGGGGTCCATCACTGAAGCTTTCTTT
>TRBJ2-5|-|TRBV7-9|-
CASSSNRGPPEGTQYF
TGTGCCAGCAGCTCTAACAGGGGCCCGCCGGAGGGGACCCAGTACTTC
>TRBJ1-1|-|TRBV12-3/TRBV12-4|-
CASSQGNEAFF
TGTGCCAGCAGTCAAGGGAATGAAGCTTTCTTT
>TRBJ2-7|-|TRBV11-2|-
CASSYTGLTYEQYF
TGTGCCAGCAGCTACACCGGCCTTACCTACGAGCAGTACTTC
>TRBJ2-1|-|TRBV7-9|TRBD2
CASSLARLAFYNEQFF
TGTGCCAGCAGCTTAGCAAGACTAGCTTTTTACAATGAGCAGTTCTTC
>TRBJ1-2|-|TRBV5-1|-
CASSPGHGVGYTF
TGCGCCAGCAGCCCCGGACACGGGGTTGGCTACACCTTC
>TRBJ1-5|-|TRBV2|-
CASGGKQGDPRQPQHF
TGTGCCAGCGGGGGAAAACAGGGTGATCCGAGGCAGCCCCAGCATTTT
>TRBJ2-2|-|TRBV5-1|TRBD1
CASSLVGQGNTGELFF
TGCGCCAGCAGCTTGGTCGGACAGGGGAACACCGGGGAGCTGTTTTTT
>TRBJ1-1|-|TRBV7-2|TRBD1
CASSLGGGREAFF
TGTGCCAGCAGCTTAGGAGGGGGCCGGGAAGCTTTCTTT
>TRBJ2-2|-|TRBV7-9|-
CASSSMSTVTGELFF
TGTGCCAGCAGCTCTATGTCAACAGTAACCGGGGAGCTGTTTTTT
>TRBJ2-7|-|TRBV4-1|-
CASSPQAETVYEQYF
TGCGCCAGCAGCCCCCAAGCGGAGACGGTCTACGAGCAGTACTTC
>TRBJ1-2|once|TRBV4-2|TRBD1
CASSQVGGQGSNYGYTF
TGTGCCAGCAGCCAAGTTGGGGGACAGGGGAGTAACTATGGCTACACCTTC
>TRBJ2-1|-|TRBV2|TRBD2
CASKILAGTLYNEQFF
TGTGCCAGCAAAATCCTAGCGGGGACCCTCTACAATGAGCAGTTCTTC
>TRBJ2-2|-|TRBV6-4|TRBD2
CASSSGTGGGTGELFF
TGTGCCAGCTCCTCAGGCACGGGAGGGGGCACCGGGGAGCTGTTTTTT
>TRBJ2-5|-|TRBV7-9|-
CASSLANRETQYF
TGTGCCAGCAGCTTAGCGAATCGGGAGACCCAGTACTTC
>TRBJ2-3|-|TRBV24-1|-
CATSDFGGSTDTQYF
TGTGCCACCAGTGATTTTGGGGGTAGCACAGATACGCAGTATTTT
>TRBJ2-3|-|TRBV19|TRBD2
CASRPAGSADTQYF
TGTGCCAGTAGGCCAGCGGGATCTGCAGATACGCAGTATTTT
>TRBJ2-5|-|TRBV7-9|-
CAIEETQYF
TGTGCCATTGAAGAGACCCAGTACTTC
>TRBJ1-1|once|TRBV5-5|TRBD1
CASSLYRGRAEAFF
TGTGCCAGCAGCTTATACAGGGGGAGGGCTGAAGCTTTCTTT
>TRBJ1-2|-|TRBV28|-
CASSSTIEALYGYTF
TGTGCCAGCAGTTCTACTATAGAAGCGTTATATGGCTACACCTTC
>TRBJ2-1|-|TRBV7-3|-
CASTHFLHNNEQFF
TGTGCCAGCACACACTTTTTACACAACAATGAGCAGTTCTTC
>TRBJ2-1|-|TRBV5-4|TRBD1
CASSGEGQGPYNEQFF
TGTGCCAGCAGCGGGGAGGGACAGGGGCCATACAATGAGCAGTTCTTC
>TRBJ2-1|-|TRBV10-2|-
CASRADGYSYNEQFF
TGCGCCAGCAGGGCGGACGGCTACTCCTACAATGAGCAGTTCTTC
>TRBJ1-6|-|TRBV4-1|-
CASSQYTQADSPLHF
TGCGCCAGCAGCCAATACACTCAGGCGGATTCACCCCTCCACTTT
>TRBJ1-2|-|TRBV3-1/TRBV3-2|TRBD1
CASSPRDSSYGYTF
TGTGCCAGCAGCCCCCGGGACAGCAGCTATGGCTACACCTTC
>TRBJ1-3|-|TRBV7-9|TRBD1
CASSRAGGTGGNTIYF
TGTGCCAGCAGCCGGGCAGGAGGGACAGGGGGAAACACCATATATTTT
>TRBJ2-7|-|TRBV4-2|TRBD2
CASSLGASGSYEQYF
TGTGCCAGCAGCCTTGGGGCTAGCGGCTCCTACGAGCAGTACTTC
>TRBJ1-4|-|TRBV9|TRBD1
CASSPTGTTNEKLFF
TGTGCCAGCAGCCCGACAGGGACAACTAATGAAAAACTGTTTTTT
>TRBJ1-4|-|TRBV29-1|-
CSVAAATNEKLFF
TGCAGCGTTGCAGCAGCAACTAATGAAAAACTGTTTTTT
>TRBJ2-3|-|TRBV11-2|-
CASSPHTDTQYF
TGTGCCAGCAGCCCCCACACAGATACGCAGTATTTT
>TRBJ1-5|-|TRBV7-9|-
CASSIGTESNQPQHF
TGTGCCAGCAGCATAGGGACGGAGAGCAATCAGCCCCAGCATTTT
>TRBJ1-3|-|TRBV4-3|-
CASSQERGARSGNTIYF
TGCGCCAGCAGCCAAGAAAGGGGGGCTAGGTCTGGAAACACCATATATTTT
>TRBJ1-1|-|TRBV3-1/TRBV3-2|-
CASSLMLQNTEAFF
TGTGCCAGCAGCCTGATGCTTCAGAACACTGAAGCTTTCTTT
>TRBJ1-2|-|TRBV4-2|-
CASSQKGGYYGYTF
TGTGCCAGCAGCCAGAAAGGGGGGTACTATGGCTACACCTTC
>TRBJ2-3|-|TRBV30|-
CAWGATDTQYF
TGTGCCTGGGGAGCCACAGATACGCAGTATTTT
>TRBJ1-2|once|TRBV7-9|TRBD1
CASSGQENYGYTF
TGTGCCAGCAGTGGACAGGAAAACTATGGCTACACCTTC
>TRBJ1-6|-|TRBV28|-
CASSLLGSSYNSPLHF
TGTGCCAGCAGTTTACTGGGGAGCTCCTATAATTCACCCCTCCACTTT
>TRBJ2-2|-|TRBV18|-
CASSPRNTGELFF
TGTGCCAGCTCACCACGGAACACCGGGGAGCTGTTTTTT
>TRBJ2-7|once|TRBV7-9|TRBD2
CASSLRPSGEEQYF
TGTGCCAGCAGCCTACGACCTAGCGGGGAGGAGCAGTACTTC
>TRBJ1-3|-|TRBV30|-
CAWASGLVVNTIYF
TGTGCCTGGGCGAGCGGGCTCGTGGTAAACACCATATATTTT
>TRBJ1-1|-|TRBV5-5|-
CASSLRGMNTEAFF
TGTGCCAGCAGCTTGAGGGGGATGAACACTGAAGCTTTCTTT